This entry lists 12 T cell receptor beta chains sequenced from one sample in a study of OX40 agonist ivuxolimab in advanced cancers. Sequencing was performed with immunoSEQ multiplex PCR; in TCRdb, only in-frame clones are kept and a portion is missing. The data contain around 20,000 clones, just over 70% of them singletons. Sequenced material: CD4+ or CD8+ T cells sorted from blood, taken in a trial of the OX40 agonist ivuxolimab. Receptor source: an adult with an advanced solid tumor such as melanoma, head and neck, liver or kidney cancer.

This clone was seen a few times. The chain joins TRBV7-3 to TRBJ2-1; possibly TRBD2 for D (5 bases). V lost 2 bases to trimming and J lost 2 bases, with 10 bases between them. This CDR3 is built from 15 residues. Germline V gene sequence: CDR1 SGHTA, CDR2 FQGTGA. CDR3 residues: CASSLSLETYNEQFF. CDR3 DNA sequence: TGTGCCAGCAGCTTATCACTAGAAACCTACAATGAGCAGTTCTTC. Together with reference TRBV7-3 and TRBJ2-1, the CDR3 gives the full variable domain: GAGVSQTPSNKVTEKGKYVELRCDPISGHTALYWYRQSLGQGPEFLIYFQGTGAADDSGLPNDRFFAVRPEGSVSTLKIQRTERGDSAVYLCASSLSLETYNEQFFGPGTRLTVL.

The V call is TRBV6-9, the J call TRBJ2-7; D remains ambiguous. Germline CDR1 MNHGY, CDR2 SVAAGI. Trimming took off 3 bases at V and 7 bases at J, with 13 bases between the two ends. This CDR3 comprises 13 residues. The CDR3 coding sequence is TGTGCCAGCAGTTACAGACAACTGACGGAGCAGTACTTC. Translating it yields CASSYRQLTEQYF.

The chain is built from TRBV11-2 and TRBJ2-2, with D maybe TRBD2 (6 bases). V lost 8 bases and J 6 bases, leaving 16 bases between the germline ends. This CDR3 is built from 14 residues. Germline assignment: CDR1 SGHAT and CDR2 FQNNGV. The CDR3 loop is CASWGESTAGELFF. Here the CDR3 DNA reads TGTGCCAGCTGGGGGGAGTCGACGGCCGGGGAGCTGTTTTTT.

This clone occurred a few times. This rearrangement joins TRBV6-5 to TRBJ1-5; no reliable D call. V lost 9 bases to trimming and J lost 5 bases, with 17 bases between them. Germline assignment: CDR1 MNHEY and CDR2 SVGAGI. The CDR3 runs to 14 residues. The DNA for the CDR3 is TGTGCCAGTAATCGGGCCGGCCCTGATCAGCCCCAGCATTTT. This codes for CASNRAGPDQPQHF.

By share of the sample, this clone is medium-sized (0.01 to 0.1%). The CDR3 loop reads CASSLGGAGSETQYF. CDR3 sequence (DNA): TGTGCCAGCAGCTTAGGGGGGGCAGGGAGTGAGACCCAGTACTTC. The J gene is TRBJ2-5, the V gene TRBV7-7; tentatively, D is TRBD1 or TRBD2 (6 bases each). CDR1 is SSHAT, CDR2 FNYEAQ, per germline (reference sequence). The V gene lost 1 base and the J gene lost 5 bases, with 14 bases spanning the gap. This CDR3 spans 15 amino acids. Together with reference TRBV7-7 and TRBJ2-5, the CDR3 gives the full variable domain: GAGVSQSPRYKVTKRGQDVTLRCDPISSHATLYWYQQALGQGPEFLTYFNYEAQPDKSGLPSDRFSAERPEGSISTLTIQRTEQRDSAMYRCASSLGGAGSETQYFGPGTRLLVL.

In this sample, this clone turned up once. This chain joins TRBV4-2 and TRBJ2-2; no clear D gene. The CDR3 has 17 residues. Trimming shortened V by 5 bases and J by 1 base, and 17 bases separated the two germline ends. CDR1 and CDR2 from the germline V gene are LGHNA and YNFKEQ. CDR3 loop: CASSLGSSGWNTGELFF. CDR3 in DNA: TGTGCCAGCAGCTTGGGATCGTCGGGTTGGAACACCGGGGAGCTGTTTTTT.

The V call is TRBV10-2, the J call TRBJ2-7, with 9 bases fitting TRBD1. Looked up from germline, CDR1 is WSHSY and CDR2 is SAAADI. The CDR3 is 13 amino acids. V lost 7 bases, J lost 4 bases, and 5 bases stayed unmatched. The CDR3: CASTRDREYEQYF. CDR3 DNA: TGCGCCAGCACCCGGGACAGGGAGTACGAGCAGTACTTC.

CDR3 loop: CASSLERNTEAFF. CDR3 DNA sequence: TGTGCCAGCAGCTTGGAACGGAACACTGAAGCTTTCTTT. This sequence joins TRBV5-4 and TRBJ1-1; unclear D gene. The CDR3 sequence is 13 residues long. The germline CDR1 and CDR2 sequences are SGHNT and YYREEE (reference sequence). V was cut by 0 bases and J by 1 base, with 4 bases left in between.

The V and J genes are TRBV19 and TRBJ2-7; 9 bases agree with TRBD1. This CDR3 has 14 amino acids. Germline values: CDR1 LNHDA, CDR2 SQIVND (reference sequence). The J segment lost 6 bases and the V segment lost 6 bases, leaving 9 bases of the junction unmatched. The chain's CDR3 is CASSNPGQGSEQYF. In nucleotides, the CDR3 is TGTGCCAGTAGCAATCCGGGACAGGGCTCCGAGCAGTACTTC.

J is TRBJ2-7 and V is TRBV30; D possibly uses TRBD1 or TRBD2 (6 bases each). The germline V and J ends were trimmed by 0 bases and 3 bases, with 15 bases remaining between them. The CDR3 sequence is 15 residues long. Germline loops: CDR1 GTSNPN, CDR2 SVGIG (reference sequence). In nucleotides, the CDR3 is TGTGCCTGGAGTGTACTCGGAGGGGGTAACTACGAGCAGTACTTC. Translation: CAWSVLGGGNYEQYF. Variable domain in full (rest from reference TRBV30 and TRBJ2-7): SQTIHQWPATLVQPVGSPLSLECTVEGTSNPNLYWYRQAAGRGLQLLFYSVGIGQISSEVPQNLSASRPQDRQFILSSKKLLLSDSGFYLCAWSVLGGGNYEQYFGPGTRLTVT.

This sequence joins TRBV2 and TRBJ2-7, with D unresolved. The CDR3 is 12 amino acids. Trimming stripped 3 bases from V and 1 base from J, with 4 bases between. Per the germline V gene, CDR1 is SNHLY and CDR2 is FYNNEI. CDR3 region: CASSESSYEQYF. CDR3 coding DNA: TGTGCCAGCAGTGAGAGTTCCTACGAGCAGTACTTC.

Only one count was recorded for this clone. The gene calls are TRBV27 and TRBJ1-1; TRBD1 matches 8 bases. V dropped 1 base and J dropped 3; count of bases not matched to a gene: 1. From germline, CDR1 is MNHEY and CDR2 SMNVEV (reference sequence). CDR3 size: 14 residues. The CDR3, as DNA: TGTGCCAGCAGTTTATACAGGGGGGACACTGAAGCTTTCTTT. It codes for CASSLYRGDTEAFF.